The 15 T cell receptor beta chains in this list originate from one sample, sequenced in a study of blood T cell repertoires in COVID-19. This table comes from immunoSEQ multiplex PCR, and its TCRdb copy is limited to in-frame clones, with some not included. This sample has some 350,000 clones, with roughly nine tenths found just once. Sequencing was done on a sample of peripheral blood. These receptors were obtained from a woman aged 25 to 39 with COVID-19, enrolled during active disease.

The gene calls are TRBV24-1 and TRBJ2-7; 8 bases are shared with TRBD1. The CDR3 covers 16 residues. V lost 0 bases, J lost 4 bases, and 7 bases stayed unmatched. Germline V gene lookup returns CDR1 KGHDR and CDR2 SFDVKD. DNA of the CDR3: TGTGCCACCAGTGATTTGGTTACAGGGGGTCTATACGAGCAGTACGTC. It specifies CATSDLVTGGLYEQYV.

The V call is TRBV6-6, the J call TRBJ1-5; D remains ambiguous. The V and J ends lost 0 bases and 2 bases respectively, with 8 bases between them. The CDR3 contains 15 residues. Germline CDR1 reads MNHNY; CDR2 reads SVGAGI (reference sequence). The CDR3 here is CASSYSGQGNQPQHF. CDR3 nucleotide sequence: TGTGCCAGCAGTTACTCGGGTCAGGGCAATCAGCCCCAGCATTTT.

The chain is built from TRBV9 and TRBJ1-1; D might be TRBD1 (6 bases). This CDR3 has 16 amino acids. Deletions cut 3 bases from V and 5 bases from J, with 20 bases between. Germline lookup yields CDR1 SGDLS and CDR2 YYNGEE. CDR3 DNA: TGTGCCAGCAGCGCCCAGCCAACAGGGAGGGGGACTGAAGCTTTCTTT. This codes for CASSAQPTGRGTEAFF.

This sequence joins TRBV3-1 (or the pseudogene TRBV3-2) and TRBJ1-1; D not resolved. The germline V gene encodes CDR1 LGHDT and CDR2 YNNKEL (reference sequence). This CDR3 region has 13 residues. Deletions cut 4 bases from V and 4 bases from J, with 10 bases between. The CDR3 region has the DNA TGTGCCAGCAGCCCAGATACTCTCACTGAAGCTTTCTTT. This codes for CASSPDTLTEAFF.

V is TRBV12-5 and J is TRBJ1-6; maybe TRBD1 (5 bases). CDR3 length equals 20 residues. Germline lookup yields CDR1 LGHNT and CDR2 FRNRAP. V was shortened by 1 base and J by 0 bases, with 19 bases between the two germline ends. The CDR3 sequence: CASGLARQRRESSYNSPLHF. CDR3 coding DNA: TGTGCTAGTGGTTTGGCTCGACAGCGTCGTGAGAGCTCCTATAATTCACCCCTCCACTTT.

This rearrangement joins TRBV2 to TRBJ1-1; D is possibly TRBD1 (6 bases). CDR1 is SNHLY and CDR2 is FYNNEI in the germline V gene. The CDR3 has 13 amino acids. V was shortened by 3 bases and J by 6 bases, with 11 bases between the two germline ends. In DNA, the CDR3 is TGTGCCAGCAGTGACCGGCAGGGGCCTGAAGCTTTCTTT. It codes for CASSDRQGPEAFF.

V and J are TRBV11-3 and TRBJ2-7; 9 positions match TRBD1. Per germline, CDR1 SGHNT and CDR2 YENEEA. V lost 7 bases to trimming and J lost 0 bases; unmatched junction nucleotides: 13. CDR3 length: 17 amino acids. CDR3 sequence: CASITDRGWSSSYEQYV. CDR3 bases: TGTGCCAGCATCACCGACAGGGGGTGGTCTTCCTCCTACGAGCAGTACGTC.

The V gene is TRBV11-3, the J gene TRBJ2-1; TRBD2 matches at 13 bases. With V trimmed by 3 bases and J by 10 bases, 9 bases remained unmatched. The CDR3 loop spans 16 amino acids. Germline CDR1 and CDR2: SGHNT and YENEEA. The CDR3 DNA reads TGTGCCAGCAGCTTCGGGACTAGCGGGATATCGTGGGAGCAGTTCTTC. Protein sequence: CASSFGTSGISWEQFF.

V usage is TRBV9 and J usage is TRBJ2-2, with D perhaps matching TRBD2 (6 bases). The ends were cut back, 3 bases at V and 2 bases at J, with 14 bases in the middle. Germline CDR1 is SGDLS and CDR2 is YYNGEE. The CDR3 is 16 residues long. DNA for the CDR3: TGTGCCAGCAGCGCCGGTTCGGGAGATAACACCGGGGAGCTGTTTTTT. It yields the protein CASSAGSGDNTGELFF.

The DNA for the CDR3 is TGTGCCAGCAGCACGGGAGGGACTACCAGCTCCTACAATGAGCAGTTCTTC. It yields the protein CASSTGGTTSSYNEQFF. V usage is TRBV5-4 and J usage is TRBJ2-1; 8 nucleotides match TRBD2. The CDR3 covers 17 residues. Germline V lookup: CDR1 SGHNT, CDR2 YYREEE (reference sequence). V gave up 4 bases and J gave up 0 bases; unmatched junction bases: 9.

The chain links TRBV7-2 to TRBJ2-3, with 7 bases matching TRBD2. This CDR3 is 17 amino acids long. V gave up 4 bases and J gave up 0 bases; unmatched junction bases: 10. Germline loops: CDR1 SGHTA, CDR2 FQGNSA. The CDR3 region is CASSSSPGGSSTDTQYF. As DNA, the CDR3 is TGTGCCAGCAGCTCGAGCCCCGGGGGGTCGAGCACAGATACGCAGTATTTT.

This clone was detected only once. The chain uses TRBV27 and TRBJ1-1; D may be TRBD1 (6 bases). CDR3 length: 14 residues. Trimming cost V 5 bases and J 5 bases, with 15 bases left between them. CDR1 is MNHEY and CDR2 is SMNVEV in the germline V gene (reference sequence). The CDR3 reads CASSKGGGWTEAFF. DNA for the CDR3: TGTGCCAGCAGTAAAGGGGGGGGGTGGACTGAAGCTTTCTTT.

The chain has TRBV3-1 (or the pseudogene TRBV3-2) and TRBJ2-5; TRBD2 aligns across 9 bases. CDR1 LGHDT and CDR2 YNNKEL come from the germline V gene (reference sequence). There are 14 residues in the CDR3. With V trimmed by 4 bases and J by 5 bases, 5 bases remained unmatched. CDR3 region: CASSRGGATETQYF. The DNA of the CDR3 is TGTGCCAGCAGCCGCGGGGGGGCGACGGAGACCCAGTACTTC.

The chain couples TRBV3-1 (or the pseudogene TRBV3-2) to TRBJ1-1; D might be TRBD1 (5 bases). From germline, CDR1 is LGHDT and CDR2 YNNKEL (reference sequence). The CDR3 covers 12 residues. V was trimmed by 5 bases and J by 4 bases, leaving 8 bases between them. CDR3 coding DNA: TGTGCCAGCAGCTCGGGGGTCACTGAAGCTTTCTTT. Its protein is CASSSGVTEAFF.

CDR3 region: CAGGQRIIAYEQYV. The CDR3 DNA sequence: TGTGCCGGGGGACAGCGAATAATTGCCTACGAGCAGTACGTC. V and J are TRBV19 and TRBJ2-7; 7 positions agree with TRBD1. The CDR3 is 14 residues long. CDR1 is LNHDA and CDR2 is SQIVND in the germline V gene (reference sequence). V lost 11 bases to trimming and J lost 2 bases; unmatched junction nucleotides: 12.